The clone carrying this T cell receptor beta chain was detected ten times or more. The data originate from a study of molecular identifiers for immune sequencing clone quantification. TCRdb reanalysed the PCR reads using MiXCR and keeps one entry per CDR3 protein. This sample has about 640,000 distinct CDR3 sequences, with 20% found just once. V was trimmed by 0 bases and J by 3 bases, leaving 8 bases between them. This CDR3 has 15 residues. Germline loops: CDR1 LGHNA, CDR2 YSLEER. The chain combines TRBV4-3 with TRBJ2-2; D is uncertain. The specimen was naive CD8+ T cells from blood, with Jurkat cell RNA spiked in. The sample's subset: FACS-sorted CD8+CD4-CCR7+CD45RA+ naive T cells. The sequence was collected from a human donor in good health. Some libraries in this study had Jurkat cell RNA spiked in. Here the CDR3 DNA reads TGCGCCAGCAGCCAAGAGCGATGGCACACCGGGGAGCTGTTTTTT. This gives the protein CASSQERWHTGELFF.